Below are 24 T cell receptor beta chains sequenced from a single sample in a study of blood T cell repertoires in COVID-19. Sequenced by immunoSEQ multiplex PCR; TCRdb stores in-frame clones only, minus some. The table includes about 280,000 clones, approximately 85% detected once. The sequenced sample was peripheral blood. The origin of the receptors is a man younger than 35 with active or convalescent COVID-19.

The J gene is TRBJ1-1, the V gene TRBV29-1; D gene uncertain. This CDR3 has 15 residues. The V gene's germline CDR1 is SQVTM and CDR2 ANQGSEA. Between the trimmed V and J ends, which lost 2 bases and 3 bases, there was a span of 16 bases. The CDR3 region is CSVEKQGDWYTEAFF. CDR3 sequence (DNA): TGCAGCGTTGAAAAACAAGGAGACTGGTACACTGAAGCTTTCTTT.

The chain combines TRBV7-9 with TRBJ2-1; 9 nucleotides match TRBD2. J lost 4 bases, V lost 6 bases, and 10 bases had no gene match. There are 16 residues in the CDR3. The germline V gene encodes CDR1 SEHNR and CDR2 FQNEAQ (reference sequence). The CDR3 sequence: CASRGPVAGDYNEQFF. Here the CDR3 DNA reads TGTGCCAGCAGGGGACCGGTAGCGGGGGATTACAATGAGCAGTTCTTC.

The chain has TRBV9 and TRBJ1-2; no clear D gene. V lost 0 bases and J 5 bases, leaving 14 bases between the germline ends. Looked up from germline, CDR1 is SGDLS and CDR2 is YYNGEE. This CDR3 has 15 amino acids. The CDR3 here is CASSVDGGSLYGYTF. The CDR3 DNA is TGTGCCAGCAGCGTAGATGGTGGCAGTTTATATGGCTACACCTTC.

This clone appeared once. This chain uses TRBV4-1 with TRBJ1-4; unclear D gene. CDR3 length: 14 residues. Germline V gene sequence: CDR1 MGHRA, CDR2 YSYEKL. V lost 1 base and J 8 bases, leaving 11 bases between the germline ends. CDR3 loop: CASSQGTDWEKLFF. The CDR3 nucleotides read TGCGCCAGCAGCCAAGGAACAGATTGGGAAAAACTGTTTTTT.

The CDR3 coding sequence is TGTGCCAGCTCACCTGGTCGGCAGGGCAACACAGATACGCAGTATTTT. This sequence encodes CASSPGRQGNTDTQYF. The chain is built from TRBV18 and TRBJ2-3, with D possibly being TRBD1 (5 bases). Trimming took 3 bases from V and 2 from J, leaving 15 bases between them. This CDR3 region has 16 residues. Germline CDR1 and CDR2: KGHSH and LQKENI.

The chain has TRBV27 and TRBJ2-7, with 14 bases fitting TRBD2. The J segment lost 0 bases and the V segment lost 3 bases, leaving 7 bases of the junction unmatched. Germline assignment: CDR1 MNHEY and CDR2 SMNVEV (reference sequence). CDR3 size: 18 residues. Here the CDR3 reads CASSFRTSGGPNSYEQYF. The DNA for the CDR3 is TGTGCCAGCAGTTTTAGGACTAGCGGGGGGCCTAACTCCTACGAGCAGTACTTC.

The gene calls are TRBV5-1 and TRBJ2-5; weak D call: TRBD2 (6 bases). CDR3 length: 17 amino acids. V lost 4 bases, J lost 5 bases, and 24 bases lay in between. Germline loops: CDR1 SGHRS, CDR2 YFSETQ. CDR3 protein: CASSGGWSAQIGETQYF. CDR3 in DNA: TGCGCCAGCAGCGGGGGGTGGAGTGCCCAGATTGGGGAGACCCAGTACTTC.

V and J are TRBV6-2 or TRBV6-3 and TRBJ1-1; D is possibly TRBD1 (6 bases). V was trimmed by 3 bases and J by 3 bases, leaving 11 bases between them. The CDR3 loop spans 14 amino acids. Germline-derived CDR1 and CDR2 are MNHEY and SVGEGT. The CDR3 region has the DNA TGTGCCAGCAGTTATTGGGGGCGGGACACTGAAGCTTTCTTT. It codes for CASSYWGRDTEAFF.

The gene calls are TRBV6-5 and TRBJ2-1; TRBD2 aligns across 8 bases. The CDR3 is 13 amino acids. Germline CDR1 and CDR2: MNHEY and SVGAGI. The trim removed 10 bases at V and 5 bases at J, leaving 7 bases unmatched. CDR3 DNA: TGTGCCAATAGAGCGGGGGCCCACAATGAGCAGTTCTTC. Its translation: CANRAGAHNEQFF.

This chain uses TRBV6-5 with TRBJ1-3; D gene uncertain. The germline V and J ends were trimmed by 2 bases and 0 bases, with 5 bases remaining between them. This CDR3 contains 14 residues. Germline loops: CDR1 MNHEY, CDR2 SVGAGI. As DNA, the CDR3 is TGTGCCAGCAGTTACCTTCCCTCTGGAAACACCATATATTTT. Its translation is CASSYLPSGNTIYF.

This sequence joins TRBV27 and TRBJ2-3; 8 nucleotides match TRBD2. V trimming: 8 bases; J trimming: 2 bases; junction bases outside the gene matches: 15. The CDR3 is 17 residues long. Germline V gene lookup returns CDR1 MNHEY and CDR2 SMNVEV (reference sequence). The CDR3 DNA is TGTGCCAGCCAAACTGTAGGTGCGGGGGGAGCCACAGATACGCAGTATTTT. Its translation is CASQTVGAGGATDTQYF.

This clone is a singleton in its sample. The chain is built from TRBV19 and TRBJ2-3, with TRBD1 matching over 12 bases. J was trimmed by 5 bases and V by 3 bases; bases with no gene match: 15. CDR3 length: 19 amino acids. Germline loops: CDR1 LNHDA, CDR2 SQIVND (reference sequence). The CDR3 nucleotides are TGTGCCAGTAGTATCCTCCCCTCATGGGACAGGGGGCCGGAAGATACGCAGTATTTT. This sequence encodes CASSILPSWDRGPEDTQYF. Filled out from reference TRBV19 and TRBJ2-3, the complete variable domain reads DGGITQSPKYLFRKEGQNVTLSCEQNLNHDAMYWYRQDPGQGLRLIYYSQIVNDFQKGDIAEGYSVSREKKESFPLTVTSAQKNPTAFYLCASSILPSWDRGPEDTQYFGPGTRLTVL.

The V and J genes are TRBV4-1 and TRBJ2-1; tentatively, D is TRBD1 (5 bases). CDR1 is MGHRA and CDR2 is YSYEKL in the germline V gene. CDR3 length: 16 residues. With 3 bases removed from V and 0 bases from J, the gap between germline ends came to 12 bases. CDR3 sequence reads: CASSHPLRGSYNEQFF. CDR3 coding DNA: TGCGCCAGCAGCCATCCTTTAAGGGGCTCCTACAATGAGCAGTTCTTC.

The chain employs TRBV10-3 and TRBJ2-2, with TRBD1 identical over 11 bases. This CDR3 has 14 residues. V lost 11 bases, J lost 5 bases, and 7 bases stayed unmatched. Looked up from germline, CDR1 is ENHRY and CDR2 is SYGVKD. The CDR3 region has the DNA TGTGCCGTCCACGGACAGGGGGCGACCGGGGAGCTGTTTTTT. Amino acid sequence: CAVHGQGATGELFF.

The chain combines TRBV18 with TRBJ2-1; D is ambiguous. Germline CDR1 reads KGHSH; CDR2 reads LQKENI. The CDR3 has 15 amino acids. Trimming shortened V by 0 bases and J by 0 bases, and 6 bases separated the two germline ends. CDR3 loop: CASSPPSSSYNEQFF. DNA of the CDR3: TGTGCCAGCTCACCACCCTCCAGCTCCTACAATGAGCAGTTCTTC.

The chain is built from TRBV15 and TRBJ2-7; possibly TRBD1 for D (6 bases). Trimming cost V 0 bases and J 5 bases, with 14 bases left between them. This CDR3 is 15 amino acids long. Germline assignment: CDR1 LNHNV and CDR2 YYDKDF (reference sequence). As DNA, the CDR3 is TGTGCCACCAGCAGAGATGCAGGGGCTGTCAACGAGCAGTACTTC. It specifies CATSRDAGAVNEQYF. Using reference TRBV15 and TRBJ2-7 for the parts outside the CDR3, the full variable domain is DAMVIQNPRYQVTQFGKPVTLSCSQTLNHNVMYWYQQKSSQAPKLLFHYYDKDFNNEADTPDNFQSRRPNTSFCFLDIRSPGLGDTAMYLCATSRDAGAVNEQYFGPGTRLTVT.

This clone has a single count. CDR3 bases: TGTGCCAGCAGTGAAGGGACAGGGATTACTGAAGCTTTCTTT. It specifies CASSEGTGITEAFF. The rearrangement links TRBV2 to TRBJ1-1; 8 nucleotides agree with TRBD1. This CDR3 contains 14 residues. V trimming: 1 base; J trimming: 5 bases; junction bases outside the gene matches: 3. Per germline, CDR1 SNHLY and CDR2 FYNNEI.

The V and J genes are TRBV5-1 and TRBJ2-5; the D gene is possibly TRBD1 (8 bases). CDR1 is SGHRS, CDR2 YFSETQ, per germline. This CDR3 is 16 amino acids long. Trimming left V 4 bases short and J 1 base short, with 17 bases between. The CDR3 region is CASSQDREGAQETQYF. The CDR3 DNA reads TGCGCCAGCAGCCAGGACAGGGAGGGAGCCCAAGAGACCCAGTACTTC.

This sequence joins TRBV6-4 and TRBJ2-2, with D perhaps matching TRBD2 (5 bases). The CDR3 has 14 amino acids. Germline V gene lookup returns CDR1 MRHNA and CDR2 SNTAGT. The V end was cut by 6 bases, the J end by 0 bases, with 8 bases between. CDR3 sequence: CASRKGANTGELFF. Written as DNA, the CDR3 is TGTGCCAGCAGGAAGGGAGCGAACACCGGGGAGCTGTTTTTT.

This chain connects TRBV10-3 to TRBJ2-1, with a weak D call TRBD2 (6 bases). Germline V CDR1 and CDR2: ENHRY, SYGVKD. This CDR3 spans 15 amino acids. Between the trimmed V and J ends, which lost 6 bases and 4 bases, there was a span of 16 bases. Written as DNA, the CDR3 is TGTGCCATCAGGCCAGACACGGGGACTTACAATGAGCAGTTCTTC. It translates to CAIRPDTGTYNEQFF.

The chain links TRBV7-8 to TRBJ2-2; D gene ambiguous. The CDR3 runs to 17 residues. Trimming removed 3 bases from V and 3 bases from J, with 17 bases in between. Germline V gives CDR1 SGHVS, CDR2 FQNEAQ. As DNA, the CDR3 is TGTGCCAGCAGCTTCACGGCGGCTCGCCCGGACACCGGGGAGCTGTTTTTT. As protein: CASSFTAARPDTGELFF.

V is TRBV4-2 and J is TRBJ2-5, with 9 bases identical to TRBD1. Germline V CDR1 and CDR2: LGHNA, YNFKEQ. Unmatched junction bases numbered 7, after V lost 0 bases and J lost 2 bases. This CDR3 is 17 amino acids long. CDR3: CASSQEPGTGFQETQYF. CDR3 in DNA: TGTGCCAGCAGCCAAGAGCCCGGGACAGGGTTTCAAGAGACCCAGTACTTC.

This clone was counted a few times. The chain employs TRBV29-1 and TRBJ1-1; 7 nucleotides align to TRBD1. Germline loops: CDR1 SQVTM, CDR2 ANQGSEA. This CDR3 has 13 residues. After removal of 5 bases from V and 5 bases from J, the junction contained 8 bases not matched to a gene. CDR3 DNA sequence: TGCAGCGTTATAGGGGGCGTAGGTACTGAAGCTTTCTTT. It yields the protein CSVIGGVGTEAFF.

This clone was found a few times. The V gene is TRBV3-1 (or the pseudogene TRBV3-2), the J gene TRBJ1-6, with 7 nucleotides matching TRBD1. CDR1 and CDR2 (germline): LGHDT, YNNKEL (reference sequence). The trim removed 8 bases at V and 4 bases at J, leaving 2 bases unmatched. The CDR3 has 13 residues. The CDR3 DNA reads TGTGCCAGCGGGGACAGTTATAATTCACCCCTCCACTTT. The encoded protein is CASGDSYNSPLHF.